These 17 T cell receptor beta chains came from one sample sequenced in a study of blood T cells in healthy people across ages. PCR was performed a second time for about 7 to 11 cycles using a sample-barcoded 5' primer and a J-beta primer mix. TCRdb called the 5' RACE reads again in MiXCR, with one record for every CDR3 protein. The sample consists of 540,000 or so distinct CDR3 sequences, nearly 25% of them appearing once. The same sample was also used in a study of T cells of mothers and their children.

Specimen: blood. The receptors were gathered from a boy aged 10-17 years in good health.

The chain carries TRBV20-1 and TRBJ2-7; 8 bases are a match to TRBD2. V shed 4 bases, J shed 0 bases, and the junction held 5 bases outside the gene matches. Germline V gene data show CDR1 as DFQATT and CDR2 as SNEGSKA (reference sequence). The CDR3 consists of 14 residues. CDR3 in DNA: TGCAGTGCTACTAGCGGGTCCAGCTCCTACGAGCAGTACTTC. Translating gives CSATSGSSSYEQYF.

CDR3 region: CASSLEGASSYNEQFF. CDR3 DNA: TGTGCCAGCAGCTTGGAGGGCGCGAGTTCCTACAATGAGCAGTTCTTC. The chain employs TRBV7-9 and TRBJ2-1; possible D gene TRBD2, 6 bases. Germline V lookup: CDR1 SEHNR, CDR2 FQNEAQ (reference sequence). V was clipped by 3 bases and J by 1 base, with 13 bases between them. This CDR3 is 16 amino acids long.

As DNA, the CDR3 is TGTGCCAGCAGTCAAGAGCGGTACAATGAGCAGTTCTTC. It codes for CASSQERYNEQFF. This chain joins TRBV12-3 or TRBV12-4 and TRBJ2-1, with a weak D call TRBD2 (5 bases). Trimming cost V 5 bases and J 4 bases, with 9 bases left between them. This CDR3 has 13 amino acids.

V usage is TRBV7-9 and J usage is TRBJ2-4, with D possibly TRBD2 on 7 matching bases. The germline CDR1 and CDR2 sequences are SEHNR and FQNEAQ (reference sequence). The V end was cut by 5 bases, the J end by 6 bases, with 14 bases between. CDR3 length equals 14 residues. In DNA, the CDR3 is TGTGCCAGCAGCGGGGGACTACAGGGAAACATTCAGTACTTC. Encoded protein: CASSGGLQGNIQYF.

This chain links TRBV28 with TRBJ2-7; no clear D. Germline V lookup: CDR1 MDHEN, CDR2 SYDVKM. V gave up 5 bases and J gave up 4 bases, with 12 bases separating them. The CDR3 has 13 residues. The CDR3 region is CASSDLFNYEQYF. The DNA of the CDR3 is TGTGCCAGCAGTGACCTATTTAATTACGAGCAGTACTTC.

The chain combines TRBV12-3 or TRBV12-4 with TRBJ2-1; 12 bases line up with TRBD2. CDR3 size: 13 residues. Trimming took 8 bases from V and 9 from J; bases not matched to a gene: 5. The CDR3 nucleotides read TGTGCCAGCGCTAGCGGGAGGGCCGGTGAGCAGTTCTTC. It is translated as CASASGRAGEQFF.

V is TRBV20-1 and J is TRBJ1-3, with unresolved D. The CDR3 runs 14 residues. Germline V gives CDR1 DFQATT, CDR2 SNEGSKA (reference sequence). V lost 6 bases and J 0 bases, leaving 12 bases between the germline ends. The CDR3 reads CSAPRVDSGNTIYF. In DNA form, the CDR3 reads TGCAGTGCCCCCCGCGTGGACTCTGGAAACACCATATATTTT.

V gene TRBV5-1 combines with J gene TRBJ2-7; TRBD1 agrees at 7 bases. Germline V CDR1 and CDR2: SGHRS, YFSETQ. CDR3 length: 15 residues. V trimming: 4 bases; J trimming: 4 bases; junction bases outside the gene matches: 11. DNA for the CDR3: TGCGCCAGCAGCACAGAAACCGGGACAGATTACGAGCAGTACTTC. Its protein product is CASSTETGTDYEQYF. Using reference TRBV5-1 and TRBJ2-7 for the parts outside the CDR3, the full variable domain is KAGVTQTPRYLIKTRGQQVTLSCSPISGHRSVSWYQQTPGQGLQFLFEYFSETQRNKGNFPGRFSGRQFSNSRSEMNVSTLELGDSALYLCASSTETGTDYEQYFGPGTRLTVT.

The CDR3, as DNA: TGCAGTGCTAGACCCCCCTGGACTAGCGGCGCCTACGAGCAGTACTTC. Encoded protein: CSARPPWTSGAYEQYF. The rearrangement joins TRBV20-1 to TRBJ2-7; 10 nucleotides agree with TRBD2. CDR1 is DFQATT and CDR2 is SNEGSKA in the germline V gene (reference sequence). The CDR3 spans 16 residues. The J segment lost 2 bases and the V segment lost 2 bases, leaving 9 bases of the junction unmatched.

J is TRBJ2-1 and V is TRBV7-9; D ambiguous. The germline V and J ends were trimmed by 5 bases and 3 bases, with 8 bases remaining between them. Germline V gives CDR1 SEHNR, CDR2 FQNEAQ (reference sequence). This CDR3 has 13 residues. This CDR3 is CASSPVGYNEQFF. The DNA of the CDR3 is TGTGCCAGCAGCCCAGTGGGCTACAATGAGCAGTTCTTC.

The chain recombines TRBV7-2 with TRBJ2-7, with D hard to call. V was pared by 1 base and J by 2 bases, with 15 bases between. This CDR3 has 16 residues. Germline assignment: CDR1 SGHTA and CDR2 FQGNSA. The CDR3 coding sequence is TGTGCCAGCAGCTTAGAGGGATTAAGCTACCCCTACGAGCAGTACTTC. Its translation: CASSLEGLSYPYEQYF.

This clonotype showed up just a few times. A read error may account for a junction end that differs from germline. V gene TRBV6-6 combines with J gene TRBJ2-1; 11 nucleotides match TRBD2. The germline gives CDR1 MNHNY, CDR2 SVGAGI (reference sequence). This CDR3 comprises 14 residues. The CDR3 protein is CASSLAKLAGVEYF. DNA for the CDR3: TGTGCCAGCAGTCTAGCCAAACTAGCGGGAGTAGAGTACTTC.

This rearrangement joins TRBV6-2 or TRBV6-3 to TRBJ2-5; 8 bases are shared with TRBD1. The CDR3 runs 16 residues. J was trimmed by 5 bases and V by 4 bases; bases with no gene match: 12. The germline V gene has CDR1 MNHEY and CDR2 SVGEGT. Here the CDR3 reads CASSLFGWTGMETQYF. CDR3 coding DNA: TGTGCCAGCAGTTTATTCGGTTGGACAGGGATGGAGACCCAGTACTTC.

The chain recombines TRBV6-2 or TRBV6-3 with TRBJ1-2; D not certain. The V gene lost 11 bases and the J gene lost 5 bases, with 12 bases spanning the gap. This CDR3 is 11 amino acids long. Germline values: CDR1 MNHEY, CDR2 SVGEGT. In nucleotides, the CDR3 is TGTGCCGCGGGCCTCGTTTATGGCTACACCTTC. This gives the protein CAAGLVYGYTF.

This chain uses TRBV28 with TRBJ2-1; TRBD1 matches at 10 bases. TRBJ2-7 explains the end of the DNA better; the J call may be wrong. This CDR3 region has 15 residues. Looked up from germline, CDR1 is MDHEN and CDR2 is SYDVKM. CDR3 in DNA: TGTGCCAGCAGATCCGGGACAGGGGCAATCTACGAGCAGTACTTC. It is translated as CASRSGTGAIYEQYF.

The V call is TRBV2, the J call TRBJ2-5; D remains unclear. The CDR3 consists of 14 residues. From germline, CDR1 is SNHLY and CDR2 FYNNEI. Deletions cut 8 bases from V and 2 bases from J, with 15 bases between. The CDR3 spells CASLKSYRQETQYF. CDR3 nucleotides: TGTGCCAGCCTGAAAAGCTATAGGCAAGAGACCCAGTACTTC.

The chain couples TRBV10-3 to TRBJ2-2; no clear D. CDR1 ENHRY and CDR2 SYGVKD come from the germline V gene. V gave up 7 bases and J gave up 4 bases, with 10 bases separating them. The CDR3 runs to 13 residues. Here the CDR3 reads CAIKATGTGELFF. In DNA, the CDR3 is TGTGCCATCAAGGCGACGGGCACCGGGGAGCTGTTTTTT.